A single sample is the source of the 5 T cell receptor beta chains below, sequenced in a study of T cells in Graves' hyperthyroidism and ophthalmopathy. RNA transcripts yielded amplified TCR beta CDR3 regions. First-round RT-PCR of the TCR CDR3 relied on the HTBI primer set. TCRdb ran MiXCR on the multiplex PCR reads and lists one entry per CDR3 protein. This table holds some 760,000 distinct CDR3 sequences, approximately 15% found once. Material: blood. These receptors were taken from a woman between 18 and 29 years old with Graves' hyperthyroidism.

In this sample, this clonotype turned up many times. The rearrangement links TRBV27 to TRBJ2-2, with 7 bases matching TRBD1. CDR1 is MNHEY and CDR2 is SMNVEV in the germline V gene (reference sequence). Trimming removed 6 bases from V and 3 bases from J; junction bases left unmatched: 4. This CDR3 comprises 14 residues. The chain's CDR3 is CASRPGQYTGELFF. CDR3 nucleotides: TGTGCCAGCAGACCGGGACAGTACACCGGGGAGCTGTTTTTT.

This clonotype appeared a few times. This chain joins TRBV19 and TRBJ2-1, with 12 bases identical to TRBD2. CDR3 length: 16 amino acids. The J segment lost 2 bases and the V segment lost 4 bases, leaving 3 bases of the junction unmatched. Germline V gene lookup returns CDR1 LNHDA and CDR2 SQIVND (reference sequence). The CDR3 region is CASSTRTSGAYNEQFF. CDR3 sequence (DNA): TGTGCCAGTAGTACCCGGACTAGCGGGGCCTACAATGAGCAGTTCTTC.

In this sample, this clonotype turned up many times. The J gene is TRBJ2-1, the V gene TRBV24-1; D might be TRBD2 (6 bases). Trimming left V 5 bases short and J 4 bases short, with 11 bases between. This CDR3 is built from 14 residues. The V gene's germline CDR1 is KGHDR and CDR2 SFDVKD. As DNA, the CDR3 is TGTGCCACCAGTGCTAGGGAGGCTTACAATGAGCAGTTCTTC. Translating gives CATSAREAYNEQFF.

Ten or more counts support this clonotype. The CDR3 DNA reads TGTGCCAGCAGTTACGGTCCCGTAGGCAATCAGCCCCAGCATTTT. Its translation is CASSYGPVGNQPQHF. This sequence joins TRBV6-2 or TRBV6-3 and TRBJ1-5, with D uncertain. The CDR3 has 15 residues. Germline values: CDR1 MNHEY, CDR2 SVGEGT. Trimming cost V 2 bases and J 2 bases, with 10 bases left between them.

This clonotype was seen at least ten times. The chain employs TRBV6-5 and TRBJ1-5, with D possibly being TRBD1 (6 bases). V was clipped by 7 bases and J by 5 bases, with 18 bases between them. The germline CDR1 and CDR2 sequences are MNHEY and SVGAGI. The CDR3 has 15 residues. In DNA, the CDR3 is TGTGCCAGCACCGGAACAGGGTCAAGGTATCAGCCCCAGCATTTT. Protein product: CASTGTGSRYQPQHF.